The present TCR beta chain was sequenced within a study of T cell changes during pregnancy in multiple sclerosis. CDR3 length equals 13 residues. V lost 4 bases and J 7 bases, leaving 12 bases between the germline ends. Per germline, CDR1 SGHDT and CDR2 YYEEEE. The repertoire was sequenced with immunoSEQ multiplex PCR; TCRdb's copy has only in-frame clones and lacks some. The sample records some 39,000 clones, 75% to 95% being singletons. Sequenced material: CD4+ T cells from peripheral blood mononuclear cells, taken in the third trimester of pregnancy. The sequence derives from a female donor in good health, enrolled as a control in a pregnancy study. V gene TRBV5-6 combines with J gene TRBJ2-1, with D perhaps matching TRBD2 (6 bases). Here the CDR3 DNA reads TGTGCCAGCAGCCGAGGGACTCTAAATGAGCAGTTCTTC. Protein sequence: CASSRGTLNEQFF.